Presented here are 18 T cell receptor beta chains from one specimen sequenced in a study of cytomegalovirus exposure and HLA in healthy donors. The PCR employed 60 Vbeta primers together with 13 Jbeta primers. Method: immunoSEQ multiplex PCR; TCRdb's copy keeps in-frame clones and lacks some. The sample lists about 130,000 clones, about four fifths seen once, with about 0.74% in the top ten. The sample consisted of PBMCs. The receptors were sampled from a man between 18 and 35 years old in good health and CMV-seronegative.

This chain uses TRBV27 with TRBJ2-3, with TRBD1 as a possible D gene (6 bases). Between the trimmed V and J ends, which lost 6 bases and 2 bases, there was a span of 9 bases. The CDR3 consists of 13 residues. The germline gives CDR1 MNHEY, CDR2 SMNVEV (reference sequence). The CDR3 sequence is CASSWDTTDTQYF. The CDR3 nucleotides read TGTGCCAGCAGCTGGGACACCACAGATACGCAGTATTTT.

The chain couples TRBV9 to TRBJ1-1; the D gene is possibly TRBD1 (5 bases). V lost 7 bases to trimming and J lost 1 base, with 14 bases between them. There are 14 residues in the CDR3. Germline CDR1 SGDLS, CDR2 YYNGEE. The DNA of the CDR3 is TGTGCCAGCCACCCAGGGAACGGGAACACTGAAGCTTTCTTT. Translated: CASHPGNGNTEAFF. The whole variable domain, remainder taken from reference TRBV9 and TRBJ1-1, is DSGVTQTPKHLITATGQRVTLRCSPRSGDLSVYWYQQSLDQGLQFLIQYYNGEERAKGNILERFSAQQFPDLHSELNLSSLELGDSALYFCASHPGNGNTEAFFGQGTRLTVV.

This sequence joins TRBV6-6 and TRBJ2-5; 9 bases line up with TRBD2. Germline CDR1 and CDR2: MNHNY and SVGAGI (reference sequence). After removal of 6 bases from V and 4 bases from J, the junction contained 12 bases not matched to a gene. The CDR3 has 16 amino acids. The CDR3 DNA sequence: TGTGCCAGCAGAACCCCAAAGGGCGGGGGGGCAGAGACCCAGTACTTC. Amino acids: CASRTPKGGGAETQYF.

The V call is TRBV28, the J call TRBJ2-7; a possible D gene is TRBD1 (8 bases). Germline loops: CDR1 MDHEN, CDR2 SYDVKM. This CDR3 contains 14 residues. V shed 5 bases and J shed 2 bases, with 13 bases lying between them. The CDR3 nucleotides read TGTGCCAGCAGTCACAGGGGGGGACCCTACGAGCAGTACTTC. Encoded protein: CASSHRGGPYEQYF.

This chain connects TRBV9 to TRBJ2-1, with 10 bases that match TRBD2. Germline-derived CDR1 and CDR2 are SGDLS and YYNGEE. The trim removed 4 bases at V and 8 bases at J, leaving 9 bases unmatched. The length of the CDR3 is 15 residues. CDR3 DNA: TGTGCCAGCAGCCCCACTAGCGGGGCCATCTATGAGCAGTTCTTC. Protein sequence: CASSPTSGAIYEQFF.

The chain combines TRBV6-5 with TRBJ2-1; no reliable D call. This CDR3 spans 16 amino acids. V lost 0 bases and J 6 bases, leaving 15 bases between the germline ends. Germline CDR1 reads MNHEY; CDR2 reads SVGAGI. CDR3 sequence reads: CASSYSESPRPNEQFF. CDR3 nucleotides: TGTGCCAGCAGTTACTCCGAGTCCCCCCGCCCCAATGAGCAGTTCTTC.

The chain links TRBV19 to TRBJ1-6; 9 positions agree with TRBD1. Looked up from germline, CDR1 is LNHDA and CDR2 is SQIVND (reference sequence). J lost 1 base, V lost 5 bases, and 9 bases had no gene match. This CDR3 comprises 18 residues. CDR3 bases: TGTGCCAGTAGTCCCGGGACAGGGAGCAGATCCTATAATTCACCCCTCCACTTT. Protein sequence: CASSPGTGSRSYNSPLHF.

The V call is TRBV7-8, the J call TRBJ2-1; 13 nucleotides agree with TRBD2. This CDR3 has 14 amino acids. Germline V lookup: CDR1 SGHVS, CDR2 FQNEAQ. Trimming took 10 bases from V and 9 from J; bases not matched to a gene: 9. The CDR3 sequence is CATLLLAGGTEQFF. CDR3 in DNA: TGTGCCACTCTCCTACTAGCGGGGGGGACTGAGCAGTTCTTC.

This chain connects TRBV7-2 to TRBJ2-7; D might be TRBD2 (6 bases). Germline-derived CDR1 and CDR2 are SGHTA and FQGNSA. The length of the CDR3 is 14 residues. The V gene lost 5 bases and the J gene lost 6 bases, with 17 bases spanning the gap. CDR3 sequence: CASSPGTSPVEQYF. The CDR3 region has the DNA TGTGCCAGCAGCCCAGGCACTAGCCCAGTCGAGCAGTACTTC. The whole variable domain, filled in from reference TRBV7-2 and TRBJ2-7, reads GAGVSQSPSNKVTEKGKDVELRCDPISGHTALYWYRQSLGQGLEFLIYFQGNSAPDKSGLPSDRFSAERTGGSVSTLTIQRTQQEDSAVYLCASSPGTSPVEQYFGPGTRLTVT.

The chain links TRBV9 to TRBJ2-1, with 8 bases fitting TRBD1. J lost 8 bases, V lost 0 bases, and 7 bases had no gene match. The CDR3 runs to 15 residues. Germline lookup yields CDR1 SGDLS and CDR2 YYNGEE. CDR3 amino acids: CASSVDFTGGYEQFF. The CDR3 nucleotides read TGTGCCAGCAGCGTAGATTTCACAGGGGGTTATGAGCAGTTCTTC. The complete variable domain, with remaining parts taken from reference TRBV9 and TRBJ2-1, reads DSGVTQTPKHLITATGQRVTLRCSPRSGDLSVYWYQQSLDQGLQFLIQYYNGEERAKGNILERFSAQQFPDLHSELNLSSLELGDSALYFCASSVDFTGGYEQFFGPGTRLTVL.

This rearrangement joins TRBV4-1 to TRBJ2-7; 11 positions match TRBD2. The CDR3 is 16 amino acids. After removal of 0 bases from V and 2 bases from J, the junction contained 3 bases not matched to a gene. Germline CDR1 and CDR2: MGHRA and YSYEKL. CDR3 bases: TGCGCCAGCAGCCAAGAACCGGGACTAGCGGCCTACGAGCAGTACTTC. Residues: CASSQEPGLAAYEQYF.

V and J are TRBV7-7 and TRBJ2-2, with D perhaps matching TRBD2 (5 bases). The V gene lost 5 bases and the J gene lost 3 bases, with 13 bases spanning the gap. The length of the CDR3 is 15 residues. The germline V gene encodes CDR1 SSHAT and CDR2 FNYEAQ (reference sequence). CDR3 sequence: CASSASPGYTGELFF. CDR3 bases: TGTGCCAGCAGCGCCAGTCCGGGATACACCGGGGAGCTGTTTTTT.

This rearrangement joins TRBV4-1 to TRBJ2-3; D possibly corresponds to TRBD1 (6 bases). Germline V gene data show CDR1 as MGHRA and CDR2 as YSYEKL. The V gene lost 2 bases and the J gene lost 0 bases, with 12 bases spanning the gap. The CDR3 consists of 16 residues. The CDR3 protein is CASSQSPTGSTDTQYF. CDR3 coding DNA: TGCGCCAGCAGCCAAAGCCCGACAGGCAGCACAGATACGCAGTATTTT.

This chain connects TRBV29-1 to TRBJ1-1; D ambiguous. The CDR3 length is 15 residues. V was clipped by 4 bases and J by 0 bases, with 15 bases between them. Germline assignment: CDR1 SQVTM and CDR2 ANQGSEA. DNA of the CDR3: TGCAGCGTTGGACGTAGACTAACCTTGAACACTGAAGCTTTCTTT. The encoded protein is CSVGRRLTLNTEAFF.

The chain has TRBV7-6 and TRBJ2-7; D unclear. The V gene lost 0 bases and the J gene lost 2 bases, with 5 bases spanning the gap. The germline V gene encodes CDR1 SGHVS and CDR2 FNYEAQ. The CDR3 consists of 13 residues. CDR3: CASSLASTYEQYF. The CDR3, as DNA: TGTGCCAGCAGCTTAGCGTCTACCTACGAGCAGTACTTC.

V is TRBV6-5 and J is TRBJ1-2, with 8 bases fitting TRBD1. The CDR3 sequence is 11 residues long. Germline CDR1 reads MNHEY; CDR2 reads SVGAGI. V lost 10 bases and J lost 7; bases outside the gene matches: 5. CDR3 sequence (DNA): TGTGCCACCCGGACAGGGCTTGGCTACACCTTC. This translates into CATRTGLGYTF.

The V and J genes are TRBV7-9 and TRBJ1-5, with no clear D. CDR3 length equals 17 residues. V was pared by 1 base and J by 0 bases, with 13 bases between. Germline V gene data show CDR1 as SEHNR and CDR2 as FQNEAQ (reference sequence). CDR3 sequence (DNA): TGTGCCAGCAGCTTAGGGGCCCAGCCTTATAGCAATCAGCCCCAGCATTTT. Its translation: CASSLGAQPYSNQPQHF.

The V gene is TRBV19, the J gene TRBJ1-1; tentatively, D is TRBD1 (5 bases). In germline, CDR1 is LNHDA, CDR2 SQIVND (reference sequence). V lost 0 bases, J lost 0 bases, and 17 bases lay in between. The CDR3 is made up of 18 amino acids. In DNA, the CDR3 is TGTGCCAGTAGTATAGATTCGGTTACGGACAACTTGAACACTGAAGCTTTCTTT. Its translation: CASSIDSVTDNLNTEAFF.